This T cell receptor beta chain was sequenced during a study of human T cells and chemical hapten exposure (dated by TCRdb to about 2021). General notes on the study: For sensitization, 2% DPC in acetone was applied to a 2 cm by 2 cm area of upper inner arm skin. Most of the patients in the cohort were female, and the cohort covered alopecia areata with under or over 50% scalp involvement, alopecia totalis and alopecia universalis. Each blood RNA sample was used to sequence both TCR alpha and TCR beta chains. In alopecia patients, the study followed how the peripheral blood TCR repertoire changed in vivo over primary and secondary sensitization to diphenylcyclopropenone (DPC), a hapten. Throughout the approximately 25-week study period, patients were also given weekly therapeutic DPC doses on the scalp. Blood was sampled from patients pre-sensitization (week 0) and at 2, 6 and about 24 weeks after DPC sensitization. Patch testing was done on the upper back using Finn chambers containing 0.01% DPC, and results were scored after 6 days according to International Contact Dermatitis Research Group standards. The libraries were sequenced as a pool, and the TCR yield per sample differed mostly because of small variations in library volumes within the pool. Blood for TCR sequencing was provided by twenty-nine alopecia patients at one to four time points (pre-sensitization, 2, 6 and 24 weeks).

This clonotype has a count of ten or more. There is no known antigen for this receptor. No much larger clone exists at a distance of one base, and base qualities are not known. Spanning cysteine to phenylalanine, the CDR3 consists of 16 amino acids. Kept here is only the CDR3 DNA, which spans 48 bases and is read in frame from base 1. Per the germline V gene, SGHAT is the CDR1 and FQNNGV is the CDR2. Trimmed from V: 2 bases; trimmed from J: 0 bases; junction bases lacking a gene match: 4. General conclusions and limits of the study: A positive correlation was found between the number of PT1 expanded TCRs and patch test score, with significance reached at thresholds 8, 16 and 32 but not 4. All patients had alopecia, a presumed autoimmune disease, so their immune response might differ from that of healthy individuals. Repeated subsampling changed both the strength of the expansion versus patch-test correlation and the threshold at which that correlation became significant. Significantly more large CDR3 similarity clusters were formed by expanded TCRs than by pre-sensitization or healthy control sets, consistent with antigen-driven responses. DPC sensitization did not change the number of TCRs with a frequency above 1 in 1000, and there was no evidence of changes in global repertoire structure.

Sample time point, as interpreted from the label and publication: patch test 1, 2 weeks after DPC sensitization. The treatment or condition label for this specimen denotes: therapeutic diphenylcyclopropenone sensitization with weekly scalp DPC. Unfractionated whole blood was collected in Tempus Blood RNA tubes, and total RNA was extracted from that blood. At each patch-test visit, blood was drawn before the patch test was applied. Eligible patients were aged 18 to 70, diagnosed with alopecia, deemed suitable for DPC therapy, and excluded if pregnant. The library was obtained by RACE. TCRdb lists the instrument as NextSeq 500. Library preparation attached unique molecular identifiers to individual cDNA molecules for quantitative, reproducible TCR counting. The paper's data handling went like this. A median of approximately 96,000 TCRs per sample was observed, with a range of roughly 20,000 to 700,000. The Decombinator software suite was used to annotate V, J and CDR3 in the TCR reads. For the PS versus PT1 abundance plots, all samples were subsampled to the same number of TCRs (28,000). Expanded TCRs were defined as absent before sensitization and observed at least eight times at the 2-week time point. TCRdb passed the public sequencing reads through fastp at Q25 and MiXCR, retaining productive beta sequences. When rows share a CDR3 protein, they turn into one entry using the most common DNA and genes. It is TCRdb's table, rather than the study itself, that gives the V and J calls and clone size. Across this sample there are over 50,000 distinct CDR3 sequences, with 9.5% to 11% seen only once. Under 2% of the sample is in the top ten clones.

The source was whole blood, collected in connection with sensitization to the hapten diphenylcyclopropenone (DPC). Recombination linked TRBV11-2 to TRBJ2-1, and 7 bases in between align with TRBD1. This sequence originates from a woman aged 40 to 49 with alopecia areata. Some clones in this sample may be carry-over from other donors' samples. CDR3 protein: CASSLSGDSSYNEQFF. The DNA sequence is TGTGCCAGCAGCTTATCAGGGGACAGCTCCTACAATGAGCAGTTCTTC.